The rows below give T cell receptor beta chains drawn from one sample of a study of T cell repertoires in cytomegalovirus infection. TCRdb redid the calling of the reads with MiXCR, one entry per CDR3 protein. The profile shows about 230,000 distinct CDR3 sequences, roughly 20% of them singletons. Sequencing input: CD8+ T cells from PBMCs. Receptor source: a human donor in good health (CMV status not recorded). Some clones in this sample may be carry-over from other donors' samples. The CDR3 runs from the conserved cysteine through the conserved F or W. The D gene is left open where the match is weak. Clone size is given for some rows only: seen once, a few or many times, or a class if the clone is expanded.

D gene: .; V gene: TRBV7-8; J gene: TRBJ2-7; clone size: many; CDR3 length: 13; CDR3 DNA: TGTGCCAGCAGCCAACCAGGATCGGGGGAGCAGTACTTC; CDR3 protein: CASSQPGSGEQYF
D gene: .; V gene: TRBV7-9; J gene: TRBJ1-1; clone size: many; CDR3 length: 12; CDR3 DNA: TGTGCCAGCAGCCTTAGGGGCATTGAAGCTTTCTTT; CDR3 protein: CASSLRGIEAFF
D gene: .; V gene: TRBV6-5; J gene: TRBJ2-7; clone size: .; CDR3 length: 11; CDR3 DNA: TGTGCCAGCGGGGCCACCTACGAGCAGTACTTC; CDR3 protein: CASGATYEQYF
D gene: .; V gene: TRBV27; J gene: TRBJ1-1; clone size: many; CDR3 length: 13; CDR3 DNA: TGTGCCAGCAGCATCGTAGTGAACACTGAAGCTTTCTTT; CDR3 protein: CASSIVVNTEAFF
D gene: TRBD1; V gene: TRBV12-3/TRBV12-4; J gene: TRBJ1-1; clone size: few; CDR3 length: 20; CDR3 DNA: TGTGCCAGCAGCCTTTATTCGCGACCAGGACAGGGTGAAGGGAACACTGAAGCTTTCTTT; CDR3 protein: CASSLYSRPGQGEGNTEAFF
D gene: .; V gene: TRBV4-1; J gene: TRBJ1-6; clone size: many; CDR3 length: 16; CDR3 DNA: TGCGCCAGCAGCCAAGACCCGGACGGAACCAATTCACCCCTCCACTTT; CDR3 protein: CASSQDPDGTNSPLHF
D gene: .; V gene: TRBV6-5; J gene: TRBJ1-1; clone size: .; CDR3 length: 13; CDR3 DNA: TGTGCCAGCAGTTACTCGATTTCCGGACACTTTCTTTTT; CDR3 protein: CASSYSISGHFLF
D gene: .; V gene: TRBV27; J gene: TRBJ2-2; clone size: few; CDR3 length: 13; CDR3 DNA: TGTGCCAGCAGTCCGGACTACACCGGGGAGCTGTTTTTT; CDR3 protein: CASSPDYTGELFF
D gene: .; V gene: TRBV12-3/TRBV12-4; J gene: TRBJ2-2; clone size: .; CDR3 length: 15; CDR3 DNA: TGTGCCAGCAGCCAAATCCCCGCGAACACCGGGGAGCTGTTTTTT; CDR3 protein: CASSQIPANTGELFF
D gene: TRBD1; V gene: TRBV29-1; J gene: TRBJ2-1; clone size: few; CDR3 length: 12; CDR3 DNA: TGCAGCGTGGGGACAGGGGGCGGTGAGCAGTTCTTC; CDR3 protein: CSVGTGGGEQFF
D gene: .; V gene: TRBV15; J gene: TRBJ1-2; clone size: few; CDR3 length: 15; CDR3 DNA: TGTGCCACCAGCAGAGCCTACAGTACTAACTATGGCTACACCTTC; CDR3 protein: CATSRAYSTNYGYTF
D gene: TRBD2; V gene: TRBV20-1; J gene: TRBJ2-5; clone size: .; CDR3 length: 15; CDR3 DNA: TGCAGTGCTAGACCGGGACTAGCGGACCAAGAGACCCAGTACTTC; CDR3 protein: CSARPGLADQETQYF
D gene: .; V gene: TRBV5-6; J gene: TRBJ1-4; clone size: .; CDR3 length: 13; CDR3 DNA: TGTGCCAGCAGCCACGACGTAGACGAAAAACTGTTTTTT; CDR3 protein: CASSHDVDEKLFF
D gene: .; V gene: TRBV6-5; J gene: TRBJ2-1; clone size: .; CDR3 length: 15; CDR3 DNA: TGTGCCAGCACCCCCGTGGACACCGACTACAATGAGCAGTTCTTC; CDR3 protein: CASTPVDTDYNEQFF
D gene: .; V gene: TRBV7-2; J gene: TRBJ2-7; clone size: many; CDR3 length: 13; CDR3 DNA: TGTGCCAGCAGCTTCGGAAGGTTCTACGAGCAGTACTTC; CDR3 protein: CASSFGRFYEQYF
D gene: TRBD2; V gene: TRBV27; J gene: TRBJ2-3; clone size: .; CDR3 length: 15; CDR3 DNA: TGTGCCAGCAGTCCCTGGGACTACGCCACAGATACGCAGTATTTT; CDR3 protein: CASSPWDYATDTQYF
D gene: TRBD2; V gene: TRBV9; J gene: TRBJ2-3; clone size: few; CDR3 length: 16; CDR3 DNA: TGTGCCAGCAGCGACGGGACTAGCGGGGTGTTGGATACGCAGTATTTT; CDR3 protein: CASSDGTSGVLDTQYF
D gene: .; V gene: TRBV20-1; J gene: TRBJ2-2; clone size: few; CDR3 length: 14; CDR3 DNA: TGCAGTGCCATTATAGGTGTTGGCACCGGGGAGCTGTTTTTT; CDR3 protein: CSAIIGVGTGELFF
D gene: TRBD1; V gene: TRBV20-1; J gene: TRBJ2-7; clone size: .; CDR3 length: 13; CDR3 DNA: TGCAGTGCTAGAGGACAGGGTTCTCAAGAGCAGTACTTC; CDR3 protein: CSARGQGSQEQYF
D gene: .; V gene: TRBV7-3; J gene: TRBJ1-1; clone size: .; CDR3 length: 13; CDR3 DNA: TGTGCCAGCAGCACCGCTTTGGGCACTGAAGCTTTCTTT; CDR3 protein: CASSTALGTEAFF
D gene: TRBD1; V gene: TRBV7-9; J gene: TRBJ2-3; clone size: .; CDR3 length: 15; CDR3 DNA: TGTGCCAGCAGCTTAGTCAGGGGGAACACAGATACGCAGTATTTT; CDR3 protein: CASSLVRGNTDTQYF
D gene: .; V gene: TRBV27; J gene: TRBJ1-5; clone size: few; CDR3 length: 15; CDR3 DNA: TGTGCCAGCAGTCCGCAGGTATATAGCAATCAGCCCCAGCATTTT; CDR3 protein: CASSPQVYSNQPQHF
D gene: .; V gene: TRBV28; J gene: TRBJ2-5; clone size: few; CDR3 length: 11; CDR3 DNA: TGTGCCAGCAGCCCTCTTGGGGCCCAGTACTTC; CDR3 protein: CASSPLGAQYF
D gene: .; V gene: TRBV7-2; J gene: TRBJ1-4; clone size: few; CDR3 length: 16; CDR3 DNA: TGTGCCAGCAGCTCCATCGACAGGATCACTAATGAAAAACTGTTTTTT; CDR3 protein: CASSSIDRITNEKLFF
D gene: .; V gene: TRBV20-1; J gene: TRBJ2-7; clone size: .; CDR3 length: 14; CDR3 DNA: TGCAGTGCTAGAGGTTTGGGGGACTCCTACGAGCAGTACTTC; CDR3 protein: CSARGLGDSYEQYF
D gene: TRBD1; V gene: TRBV12-3/TRBV12-4; J gene: TRBJ1-6; clone size: few; CDR3 length: 15; CDR3 DNA: TGTGCCAGCAGCCTGACGACAGGGAAGGTGTTTCCCCTCCACTTT; CDR3 protein: CASSLTTGKVFPLHF